This T cell receptor beta chain was sequenced during a study of T cells in localized non-small cell lung cancer. Findings and caveats of the study: Within adjacent lung there appeared a median roughly 60 of the top 100 tumor clones. Longer survival (overall) was linked to higher T cell density in blood.

Only a few counts were recorded for this clone. The antigen is undetermined. Sequencing used immunoSEQ multiplex PCR; TCRdb keeps in-frame clones, though not all of them. The sample has roughly 67,000 clones, about four fifths seen once. Here the sequenced sample was peripheral blood, taken before any cancer treatment. The TCR was taken from a female donor older than 55 with stage I lung adenocarcinoma.

CDR3: CSVRDTYYGYTF. CDR3 coding DNA: TGCAGCGTACGGGACACGTACTATGGCTACACCTTC. The V call is TRBV29-1, the J call TRBJ1-2, with TRBD1 as a possible D gene (6 bases). This CDR3 has 12 amino acids. The germline V gene has CDR1 SQVTM and CDR2 ANQGSEA. V dropped 6 bases and J dropped 3 bases, with 11 bases sitting between them.